Reported below is one T cell receptor beta chain. Its antigen is unknown. No much larger clone exists at a distance of one base, and base qualities are not known. The data were obtained in a study of blood T cell repertoires in COVID-19 (TCRdb year 2020). Regarding the research as a whole: The collaborator samples originated in the United States, Italy and Spain and spanned the acute and convalescent phases of COVID-19. The material from the prospective study consisted of cDNA or gDNA derived from T cells, B-cell-depleted T cells, or PBMCs. The dataset comprised deeply sampled blood TCRbeta repertoires from subjects exposed to, actively infected with, or recovered from COVID-19. The repertoires were made available in a free public database intended to serve as a resource for research on the immune response to SARS-CoV-2. Samples came from the ongoing ImmuneRACE study (first 160 participants) plus 1,254 subjects from 6 global collaborators. Nearly every sample came with metadata listing a de-identified subject ID, COVID-19 status, age in years and sex. Where available, HLA class I and class II types were taken from metadata supplied by the sample provider and were not determined by assay-based typing.

TCRbeta CDR3 regions were amplified from genomic DNA using the immunoSEQ Assay, a bias-controlled multiplex PCR. The study's processing was this. The number of nucleated cells in each sample was estimated by amplification of reference gene primers within the assay. To quantify the absolute abundance of each unique TCRbeta CDR3 rearrangement, sequence reads were collapsed and filtered. For each sample, productive Simpson clonality was calculated as the square root of Simpson's diversity index over productive rearrangements. TCRdb provides this immuneACCESS table in a form limited to in-frame rearrangements. Some clones are lacking; in checked studies, under half of them reflect an unresolved V gene, and why the rest are absent is not known. Clonal size and the V and J genes are those of that table, whereas D and trimming came from the DNA. The sample data list 200,000 or so clones, and less than 90% of these were observed just once. 0.78% of the sample rests with the top ten.

Collaborating institutions collected whole blood in K2EDTA tubes following their own protocols. Collaborator samples were shipped for TCRbeta analysis as frozen whole blood, isolated PBMCs, or DNA extracted from either sample type. What the study reported, not specific to this receptor: Clinical and demographic metadata were provided uncurated, with the amount varying by source and participant.

Sequenced: peripheral blood. The sequence was collected from a woman aged 70-85 years with acute or convalescent COVID-19.

DNA sequence: TGTGCCAGCAGCTTAGATCAGGCAGGGAAGAAACTGTTTTTT. This sequence encodes CASSLDQAGKKLFF. This receptor chain uses TRBV11-2 and TRBJ1-4, and the D gene may be TRBD1, 5 bases matching. CDR1 SGHAT and CDR2 FQNNGV were looked up in the germline V gene. Measured from the cysteine to the phenylalanine, the CDR3 is 14 residues long. The sequence is cut down to CDR3 DNA, 42 bases in frame from base 1. V and J lose 0 bases and 11 bases, and a span of 13 bases separates them.